Listed below are T cell receptor beta chains from one sample, sequenced in a study of T cells expressing NK-cell markers. After re-calling the 5' RACE reads, TCRdb lists one entry per CDR3 protein, DNA absent. Across a few hundred thousand distinct CDR3 sequences, the top ten clones capture under 1.5% of the sample. Sample: blood T cells: a sorted CD56 or NKG2C T cell subset, CD4+ or CD8+ T cells, or bulk PBMC T cells (not recorded which). The receptor set was obtained from a woman in her forties or fifties in good health. The CDR3 runs from the conserved cysteine through the conserved F or W. The order of the fields is J gene, V gene, CDR3 protein.

TRBJ2-3	TRBV29-1	CSVEATTGLANTDTQYF
TRBJ1-5	TRBV12-3/TRBV12-4	CASSFRQGNQPQHF
TRBJ2-2	TRBV9	CASSVTGLLGGELFF
TRBJ2-3	TRBV18	CASSPLGTSGSDTQYF
TRBJ1-2	TRBV5-1	CASSFELGNCGYTF
TRBJ2-3	TRBV28	CASRINQGTDTQYF
TRBJ2-3	TRBV5-1	CAGKGDTDTQYF
TRBJ2-2	TRBV10-3	CAATPSPANTGELFF
TRBJ1-1	TRBV12-3/TRBV12-4	CASKTTADEAFF
TRBJ1-5	TRBV29-1	CSVDGTGKYSPQHF
TRBJ2-1	TRBV7-9	CASSYPLAGRIYNEQFF
TRBJ2-5	TRBV7-2	CASSLGMGETQYF
TRBJ2-7	TRBV20-1	CSAPQGQGVWEQYF
TRBJ2-2	TRBV5-6	CASSLRTGTNTGELFF
TRBJ1-1	TRBV5-1	CASSHFRDRVRGTEAFF
TRBJ2-2	TRBV13	CASSDRDRVSGELFF
TRBJ2-3	TRBV20-1	CSAPTYAGTQYF
TRBJ2-4	TRBV4-1	CASSRFPGQGIENIQYF